This T cell receptor (beta chain) was recovered during a study of identifying expanded T cells in peripheral blood. Whole-study findings and limits: Differentially abundant clones: about 1.3 between replicates, 15 to 17 at around 14 days, under 25 at four. Variance in clone template counts between roughly two-week samples significantly increased with total template count across all healthy donors.

Germline values: CDR1 SGHDN, CDR2 FVKESK. Trimming removed 1 base from V and 8 bases from J, with 14 bases in between. The CDR3 runs to 14 residues. Regarding this clone: Its specificity is unknown.

Healthy donors had no documented immune events, such as infections, while sampled. Here immunoSEQ multiplex PCR was the method, and the copy in TCRdb shows in-frame clones only, minus some. The sample consists of about 90,000 clones, roughly 87% of them appearing once. The source of this sequence is a person between 18 and 69 years old in good health. The sequenced sample was blood. This chain links TRBV14 with TRBJ1-2, with D unclear. This CDR3 reads CASSQVGDPGGYTF. CDR3 bases: TGTGCCAGCAGCCAAGTCGGGGATCCGGGGGGCTACACCTTC. The full variable domain, its missing parts supplied by reference TRBV14 and TRBJ1-2, is EAGVTQFPSHSVIEKGQTVTLRCDPISGHDNLYWYRRVMGKEIKFLLHFVKESKQDESGMPNNRFLAERTGGTYSTLKVQPAELEDSGVYFCASSQVGDPGGYTFGSGTRLTVV.